This T cell receptor beta chain is from a study of regulatory and conventional T cells in RAG deficiency. CDR3 length: 12 residues. Trimming removed 4 bases from V and 4 bases from J, with 9 bases in between. Per the germline V gene, CDR1 is SQVTM and CDR2 is ANQGSEA. TCRdb's copy holds only in-frame clones and misses some; the assay was immunoSEQ multiplex PCR. The sample gives approximately 10,000 clones, about 95% of which show up once; around 1.4% is in the top ten. The sorted conventional CD4+ T cells were CD25-low and CD127-high, with genomic DNA sequenced. RAG-deficient patients with SCID, Omenn syndrome, or combined immunodeficiency. The study, taken as a whole, reports: Treg unique TCR beta sequences were approximately 100-fold fewer in Omenn syndrome and CID/AS patients than controls.

Note on this clone: Antigen unknown.

Source material: CD4+ effector T cells sorted from blood. The gene calls are TRBV29-1 and TRBJ2-3; unclear D gene. This clonotype was sampled from a human donor with RAG deficiency presenting as severe combined immunodeficiency. In nucleotides, the CDR3 is TGCAGCGTTGGTAAAGCATCAGATACGCAGTATTTT. Translating it yields CSVGKASDTQYF.